These 2 T cell receptor beta chains were sequenced from one sample in a study of blood T cells in healthy people across ages (dated by TCRdb to between 2014 and 2017). Library preparation employed 5' RACE. Instrument on record: Illumina HiSeq 2500. A second PCR of 7 to 11 cycles was performed with a sample-barcoded 5' primer and a J-beta primer mix. TCRdb trimmed public reads at Q25 via fastp, called clones via MiXCR and kept in-frame beta chains. Every distinct CDR3 protein forms one entry, paired with its most common genes and DNA. This sample holds hundreds of thousands of distinct CDR3 sequences; around 50% were observed only once. The ten largest clones take up 15% to 20% of the sample. Input material: blood. Receptor source: an elderly man in good health.

The J gene is TRBJ1-2, the V gene TRBV6-2 or TRBV6-3; the match to TRBD1 covers 7 bases. Germline values: CDR1 MNHEY, CDR2 SVGEGT. This CDR3 is built from 15 residues. Trimming took 6 bases from V and 3 from J; bases not matched to a gene: 10. CDR3 coding DNA: TGTGCCAGCAGGGGAATCGGAGGGGGCGACTATGGCTACACCTTC. It translates to CASRGIGGGDYGYTF.

The rearrangement uses TRBV7-2 and TRBJ2-7; 8 bases fit TRBD2. Trimming took 0 bases from V and 2 from J; bases not matched to a gene: 3. From germline, CDR1 is SGHTA and CDR2 FQGNSA. The CDR3 loop spans 15 amino acids. The DNA for the CDR3 is TGTGCCAGCAGCTTAGCGCTCGGGAGGGCCTACGAGCAGTACTTC. It encodes CASSLALGRAYEQYF. The full variable domain, with the rest looked up from reference TRBV7-2 and TRBJ2-7, is GAGVSQSPSNKVTEKGKDVELRCDPISGHTALYWYRQSLGQGLEFLIYFQGNSAPDKSGLPSDRFSAERTGGSVSTLTIQRTQQEDSAVYLCASSLALGRAYEQYFGPGTRLTVT.